A single T cell receptor beta chain is shown here with its context. Its cognate antigen is unknown. The V gene end was trimmed by 4 bases and the J gene end by 2 bases; junction bases not matched to a gene: 4. This CDR3 has 15 amino acids. CDR1 is SGDLS, CDR2 YYNGEE, per germline. TCR cDNA molecules were tagged individually, and each one carried a unique molecular identifier. TCRdb analysed the 5' RACE reads with MiXCR anew, one entry per CDR3 protein. The data show about 2,900 distinct CDR3 sequences, with roughly a tenth seen just once and roughly 6% held by the top ten. This sample was included in a study of spatial heterogeneity in lung cancer. General observations from the study: Mutation counts in tumors were tracked by counts of expanded intratumoral alpha and beta TCRs.

The time point was: sample taken at primary tumor resection. This sequence was found in a female donor with early-stage non-small cell lung cancer. Here the sequenced sample was lung tumor tissue, taken at surgery. This chain uses TRBV9 with TRBJ2-3; TRBD2 aligns across 10 bases. CDR3 sequence reads: CASSSGLAVTDTQYF. In nucleotides, the CDR3 is TGTGCCAGCAGCTCAGGACTAGCGGTCACAGATACGCAGTATTTT.